Each of the 12 T cell receptor beta chains below was sequenced from the same sample in a study of cytomegalovirus exposure and HLA in healthy donors. Researchers ran the PCR with 60 Vbeta and 13 Jbeta primers. TCRdb keeps only in-frame clones here, not all; method: immunoSEQ multiplex PCR. The sample records under 200,000 clones, less than 90% being singletons. Source material: PBMCs. The source is a male donor in good health and CMV-seropositive.

The chain has TRBV6-5 and TRBJ2-7; a weak D match, TRBD2 (6 bases). The CDR3 extends over 14 amino acids. Germline loops: CDR1 MNHEY, CDR2 SVGAGI. The V gene lost 6 bases and the J gene lost 1 base, with 13 bases spanning the gap. Written as DNA, the CDR3 is TGTGCCAGCAGCCGCGGGACGGGTTCCTACGAGCAGTACTTC. Its translation: CASSRGTGSYEQYF.

The chain is built from TRBV9 and TRBJ2-3; 13 positions match TRBD2. Germline V gene sequence: CDR1 SGDLS, CDR2 YYNGEE. CDR3 length: 16 amino acids. J was trimmed by 4 bases and V by 4 bases; bases with no gene match: 6. CDR3 bases: TGTGCCAGCAGCTCCCGGACTAGCGGGAGATCAGATACGCAGTATTTT. It translates to CASSSRTSGRSDTQYF.

The chain's CDR3 is CASSLARSAGQPQHF. CDR3 in DNA: TGTGCCAGCAGCTTAGCGCGGTCGGCGGGTCAGCCCCAGCATTTT. V and J are TRBV7-2 and TRBJ1-5; D gene unclear. There are 15 residues in the CDR3. V dropped 0 bases and J dropped 6 bases, with 12 bases sitting between them. CDR1 SGHTA and CDR2 FQGNSA come from the germline V gene.

This rearrangement joins TRBV10-3 to TRBJ2-5; D perhaps matches TRBD2 (5 bases). The end of the DNA is better explained by TRBJ2-7, so the J call may be wrong. Germline values: CDR1 ENHRY, CDR2 SYGVKD. This CDR3 contains 14 residues. DNA of the CDR3: TGTGCCATCAGTGAGTCCCCCGCCGGACTCGAGCAGTACTTC. This encodes CAISESPAGLEQYF.

The chain uses TRBV5-4 and TRBJ1-4; tentative D call: TRBD1 (5 bases). V was cut by 0 bases and J by 8 bases, with 8 bases left in between. CDR3 length: 13 residues. Per the germline V gene, CDR1 is SGHNT and CDR2 is YYREEE (reference sequence). In DNA form, the CDR3 reads TGTGCCAGCAGCTTGGGGGGGGAGGAAAAACTGTTTTTT. It encodes CASSLGGEEKLFF.

The chain has TRBV10-2 and TRBJ2-1, with TRBD2 matching 10 bases. V lost 3 bases, J lost 8 bases, and 4 bases stayed unmatched. Germline lookup yields CDR1 WSHSY and CDR2 SAAADI. CDR3 length equals 14 residues. The DNA of the CDR3 is TGCGCCAGCAGTGATTTAGCGGGAGGCTATGAGCAGTTCTTC. Amino acid sequence: CASSDLAGGYEQFF.

This clone was found a few times. The genes are TRBV11-2 and TRBJ2-7; the match to TRBD2 covers 8 bases. Germline CDR1 and CDR2: SGHAT and FQNNGV. This CDR3 has 14 amino acids. Trimming removed 7 bases from V and 2 bases from J; junction bases left unmatched: 7. The CDR3 loop reads CASISSGSTYEQYF. The CDR3 DNA is TGTGCCAGCATTTCCAGCGGGAGTACCTACGAGCAGTACTTC.

The chain joins TRBV11-1 to TRBJ1-4, with TRBD1 as a possible D gene (5 bases). V was pared by 5 bases and J by 0 bases, with 16 bases between. In germline, CDR1 is SGHAT, CDR2 FQDESV (reference sequence). CDR3 size: 17 residues. DNA for the CDR3: TGTGCCAGCAGCCCCCGGAGGGGCGCATCAACTAATGAAAAACTGTTTTTT. It translates to CASSPRRGASTNEKLFF.

The DNA for the CDR3 is TGTGCCAGCAGCATTAGGCAAGAGGTGCTTAACACTGAAGCTTTCTTT. This translates into CASSIRQEVLNTEAFF. V usage is TRBV13 and J usage is TRBJ1-1; D gene unclear. CDR1 and CDR2 from the germline V gene are PRHDT and FYEKMQ (reference sequence). The CDR3 runs 16 residues. Trimming removed 5 bases at V and 2 bases at J, with 18 bases between.

There are a few counts of this clone. This chain uses TRBV5-1 with TRBJ1-1; D is perhaps TRBD1 (5 bases). The CDR3 has 14 amino acids. Per the germline V gene, CDR1 is SGHRS and CDR2 is YFSETQ. V gave up 5 bases and J gave up 4 bases, with 15 bases separating them. CDR3 sequence (DNA): TGCGCCAGCAGGTTATGGAGGGACCTCACTGAAGCTTTCTTT. Encoded protein: CASRLWRDLTEAFF. The complete variable domain, with remaining parts taken from reference TRBV5-1 and TRBJ1-1, reads KAGVTQTPRYLIKTRGQQVTLSCSPISGHRSVSWYQQTPGQGLQFLFEYFSETQRNKGNFPGRFSGRQFSNSRSEMNVSTLELGDSALYLCASRLWRDLTEAFFGQGTRLTVV.

Details on this clone: The junction shows a germline mismatch at one end, possibly a read error. The V call is TRBV20-1, the J call TRBJ1-2; D possibly corresponds to TRBD1 (5 bases). The CDR3 has 11 amino acids. Germline lookup yields CDR1 DFQATT and CDR2 SNEGSKA (reference sequence). CDR3 bases: TGCAGTGCTGGAGACAGCTATGGCTACACCTTC. This sequence encodes CSAGDSYGYTF.

This clone was picked up a small number of times. The chain links TRBV4-2 to TRBJ1-1, with a tentative D call TRBD1 (5 bases). The CDR3 length is 16 residues. Trimming took 0 bases from V and 0 from J, leaving 11 bases between them. Germline V gives CDR1 LGHNA, CDR2 YNFKEQ. CDR3 loop: CASSQDKGLMNTEAFF. In nucleotides, the CDR3 is TGTGCCAGCAGCCAAGATAAGGGACTGATGAACACTGAAGCTTTCTTT.